The present T cell receptor (beta chain) was sequenced within a study of cytotoxic CD8 clonotypes in ibrutinib-treated CLL. Turning to the study itself: Within the patient group, under 12 were relapsed/refractory and approximately 14 treatment-naive, and about 18 were IGHV unmutated. Sequenced samples delivered averages of 255,043 productive templates and more than 75,000 productive rearrangements. Study-wide results and limits: Whereas clonality rose at ibrutinib response, it declined toward baseline at progression.

Trimming stripped 7 bases from V and 2 bases from J, with 12 bases between. Germline values: CDR1 SQVTM, CDR2 ANQGSEA. CDR3 size: 13 residues. Approximately 2 micrograms of genomic DNA from cryopreserved PBMCs went into TCR beta libraries. The protocol was immunoSEQ multiplex PCR, while the TCRdb copy is restricted to in-frame clones and leaves out a portion. Among about 200,000 clones listed, roughly three quarters were seen once. This clone was counted once. Antigen: not known. The source material was PBMCs, sampled after 12 months of ibrutinib treatment. This sequence joins TRBV29-1 and TRBJ2-1; possible D gene TRBD2, 7 bases. The sequence came from a human donor with chronic lymphocytic leukemia. The CDR3 spells CSGGGGAYNEQFF. CDR3 sequence (DNA): TGCAGCGGGGGGGGCGGCGCCTACAATGAGCAGTTCTTC.